This T cell receptor beta chain was captured by sequencing in a study of blood T cell repertoires in COVID-19. The table came from immunoSEQ multiplex PCR; TCRdb's copy has only in-frame clones and leaves some out. The sample has about 130,000 clones, about 80% seen once; the top ten hold more than 9.5%. Germline V lookup: CDR1 LNHDA, CDR2 SQIVND (reference sequence). The junction had 5 bases not matched to a gene; V was cut back by 7 bases and J by 7 bases. This CDR3 is 13 amino acids long. The V gene is TRBV19, the J gene TRBJ1-2; the match to TRBD1 covers 11 bases. The sequence derives from a man between 35 and 55 years old with active or convalescent COVID-19. Sequenced material: peripheral blood. CDR3 amino acids: CASTGTGGAGYTF. CDR3 nucleotides: TGTGCCAGTACCGGGACAGGGGGTGCTGGCTACACCTTC.